These 11 T cell receptor beta chains were all obtained from the same sample, sequenced in a study of blood T cells in healthy people across ages. A sample-barcoded 5' primer and a J-beta primer mix were used in a second PCR of roughly 7 to 11 cycles. TCRdb re-called the 5' RACE reads with MiXCR, one entry per CDR3 protein. The table shows 920,000 or so distinct CDR3 sequences, with under 45% occurring only once. The sequenced sample consisted of blood. The receptor set was obtained from a woman between 55 and 75 years old in good health.

V is TRBV10-3 and J is TRBJ2-1; a weak D match, TRBD2 (6 bases). Germline V gives CDR1 ENHRY, CDR2 SYGVKD. The CDR3 covers 13 residues. V was pared by 10 bases and J by 4 bases, with 14 bases between. The CDR3 sequence is CATLGGSYNEQFF. The CDR3 region has the DNA TGTGCCACCCTCGGGGGATCTTACAATGAGCAGTTCTTC.

The gene calls are TRBV9 and TRBJ2-3; 7 bases are shared with TRBD1. The CDR3 runs 16 residues. Germline-derived CDR1 and CDR2 are SGDLS and YYNGEE. J was trimmed by 0 bases and V by 3 bases; bases with no gene match: 7. The CDR3 DNA sequence: TGTGCCAGCAGCGCAAAACAGGGGCGAAGCACAGATACGCAGTATTTT. Encoded protein: CASSAKQGRSTDTQYF.

V and J are TRBV27 and TRBJ2-5; D call uncertain. The J call may be mistaken, given a closer DNA end match to TRBJ2-4. Germline V CDR1 and CDR2: MNHEY, SMNVEV (reference sequence). CDR3 length: 12 amino acids. In nucleotides, the CDR3 is TGTGCCAGCAGTTCGAAGGGTTACATTCAGTACTTC. Translated: CASSSKGYIQYF.

Concerning this clonotype: Given a much more abundant clone one base away, this may be a read error. This chain's CDR3 is CSTSGLVGETQYF. The DNA for the CDR3 is TGCAGTACTAGCGGGCTAGTTGGTGAGACCCAGTACTTC. The V and J genes are TRBV20-1 and TRBJ2-5; 9 nucleotides align to TRBD2. This CDR3 contains 13 residues. Germline loops: CDR1 DFQATT, CDR2 SNEGSKA (reference sequence).

This chain uses TRBV29-1 with TRBJ2-7; weak D call: TRBD1 (6 bases). Trimming shortened V by 4 bases and J by 5 bases, and 15 bases separated the two germline ends. The germline gives CDR1 SQVTM, CDR2 ANQGSEA. This CDR3 region has 13 residues. The CDR3, as DNA: TGCAGCGTTGCCCGGACAGCTGGGAACGAGCAGTACTTC. Its translation: CSVARTAGNEQYF.

The J gene is TRBJ1-3, the V gene TRBV6-6, with TRBD1 identical over 7 bases. V lost 2 bases to trimming and J lost 2 bases; unmatched junction nucleotides: 3. Germline values: CDR1 MNHNY, CDR2 SVGAGI (reference sequence). CDR3 length: 15 residues. The chain's CDR3 is CASSYPDRAGNTIYF. The DNA of the CDR3 is TGTGCCAGCAGTTACCCCGACAGGGCTGGAAACACCATATATTTT.

J is TRBJ1-5 and V is TRBV20-1; D remains ambiguous. Germline V gene data show CDR1 as DFQATT and CDR2 as SNEGSKA (reference sequence). The CDR3 totals 11 residues. The germline V and J ends were trimmed by 3 bases and 7 bases, with 7 bases remaining between them. DNA for the CDR3: TGCAGTGCTAGGGACGGGCAGCCCCAGCATTTT. It is translated as CSARDGQPQHF.

In DNA form, the CDR3 reads TGCGCCAGCAGCTTGAACAGGGGGACCGGCTACACCTTC. The encoded protein is CASSLNRGTGYTF. The chain combines TRBV5-1 with TRBJ1-2; 8 bases are shared with TRBD1. Germline assignment: CDR1 SGHRS and CDR2 YFSETQ. J gave up 8 bases and V 1 base, and 4 bases lay outside the gene matches. The CDR3 has 13 residues.

There are a few counts of this clonotype. CDR3 amino acids: CASSYSSLGETQYF. For the CDR3, the DNA is TGTGCCAGCAGTTACTCGTCCCTGGGGGAGACCCAGTACTTC. The genes are TRBV6-5 and TRBJ2-5, with D uncertain. Between the trimmed V and J ends, which lost 0 bases and 5 bases, there was a span of 10 bases. The CDR3 has 14 amino acids. The germline V gene encodes CDR1 MNHEY and CDR2 SVGAGI.

This sequence joins TRBV12-3 or TRBV12-4 and TRBJ2-1; D possibly uses TRBD1 or TRBD2 (5 bases each). V shed 8 bases and J shed 9 bases, with 8 bases lying between them. This CDR3 is built from 10 residues. CDR3 DNA sequence: TGTGCCAGCGGGGGACGTGAGCAGTTCTTC. It yields the protein CASGGREQFF.

The table lists this clonotype with a few counts. The chain links TRBV28 to TRBJ2-3; D may be TRBD1 (5 bases). Trimming removed 5 bases from V and 4 bases from J, with 13 bases in between. The CDR3 covers 14 residues. The V gene's germline CDR1 is MDHEN and CDR2 SYDVKM. The CDR3 loop is CASSKTGFADTQYF. The CDR3 DNA reads TGTGCCAGCAGTAAAACAGGTTTCGCAGATACGCAGTATTTT.